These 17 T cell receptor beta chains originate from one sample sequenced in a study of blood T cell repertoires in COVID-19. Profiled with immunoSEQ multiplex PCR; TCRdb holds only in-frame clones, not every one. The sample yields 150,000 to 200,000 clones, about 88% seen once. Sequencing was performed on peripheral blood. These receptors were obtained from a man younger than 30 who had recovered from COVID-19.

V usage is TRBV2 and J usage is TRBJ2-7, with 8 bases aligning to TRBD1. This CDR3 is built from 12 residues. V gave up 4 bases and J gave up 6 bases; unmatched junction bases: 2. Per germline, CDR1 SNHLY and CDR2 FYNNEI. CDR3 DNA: TGTGCCAGCAGTGGGACAGGGCGCGAGCAGTACTTC. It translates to CASSGTGREQYF.

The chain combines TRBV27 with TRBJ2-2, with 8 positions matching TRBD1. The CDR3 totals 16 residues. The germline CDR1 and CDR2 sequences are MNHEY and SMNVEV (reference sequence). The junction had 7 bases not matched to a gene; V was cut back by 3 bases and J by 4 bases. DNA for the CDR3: TGTGCCAGCAGTTTCCTGAGCAGGGGGCTCACCGGGGAGCTGTTTTTT. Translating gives CASSFLSRGLTGELFF.

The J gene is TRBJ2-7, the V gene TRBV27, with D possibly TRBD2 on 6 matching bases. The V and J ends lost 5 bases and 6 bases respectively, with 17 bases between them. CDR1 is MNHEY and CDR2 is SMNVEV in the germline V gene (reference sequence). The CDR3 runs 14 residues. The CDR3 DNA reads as TGTGCCAGCAGTCCCTTGACTAGTTCAATCGAGCAGTACTTC. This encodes CASSPLTSSIEQYF.

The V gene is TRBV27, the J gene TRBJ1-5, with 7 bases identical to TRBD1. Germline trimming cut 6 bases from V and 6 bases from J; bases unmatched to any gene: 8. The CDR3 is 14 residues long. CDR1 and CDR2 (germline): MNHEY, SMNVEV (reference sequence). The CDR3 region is CASRPNRGSQPQHF. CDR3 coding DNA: TGTGCCAGCAGACCGAACAGGGGTAGTCAGCCCCAGCATTTT.

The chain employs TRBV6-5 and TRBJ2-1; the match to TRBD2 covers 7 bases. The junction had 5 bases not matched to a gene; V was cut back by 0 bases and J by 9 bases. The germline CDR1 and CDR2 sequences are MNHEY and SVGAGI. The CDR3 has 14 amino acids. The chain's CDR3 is CASSYSNREVEQFF. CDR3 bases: TGTGCCAGCAGTTACTCGAACCGGGAGGTTGAGCAGTTCTTC.

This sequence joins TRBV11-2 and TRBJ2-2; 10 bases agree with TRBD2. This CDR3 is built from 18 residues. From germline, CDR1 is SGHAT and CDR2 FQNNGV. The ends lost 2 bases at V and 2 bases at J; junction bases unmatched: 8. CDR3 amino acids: CASSLYSLAGANTGELFF. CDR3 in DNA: TGTGCCAGCAGCTTATACAGCCTAGCGGGAGCCAACACCGGGGAGCTGTTTTTT.

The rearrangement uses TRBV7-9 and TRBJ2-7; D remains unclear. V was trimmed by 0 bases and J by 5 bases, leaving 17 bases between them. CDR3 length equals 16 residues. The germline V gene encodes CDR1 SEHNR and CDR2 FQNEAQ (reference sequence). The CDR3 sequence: CASSLAGQGANHEQYF. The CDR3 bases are TGTGCCAGCAGCTTAGCTGGGCAAGGTGCCAACCACGAGCAGTACTTC.

The CDR3 reads CASSLTIAGGTDTQYF. The CDR3 nucleotides read TGTGCCAGCAGCTTAACAATAGCGGGAGGCACAGATACGCAGTATTTT. The V and J genes are TRBV28 and TRBJ2-3; TRBD2 aligns across 9 bases. With 6 bases clipped from V and 1 base from J, the junction kept 8 bases outside the gene matches. The CDR3 length is 16 residues. Germline V CDR1 and CDR2: MDHEN, SYDVKM.

DNA for the CDR3: TGTGCCAGCAGTTTCGGGACAGGAAACACCATATATTTT. Translation: CASSFGTGNTIYF. The rearrangement links TRBV12-3 or TRBV12-4 to TRBJ1-3; D is perhaps TRBD1 (6 bases). The CDR3 is 13 residues long. Trimming removed 3 bases from V and 4 bases from J, with 7 bases in between.

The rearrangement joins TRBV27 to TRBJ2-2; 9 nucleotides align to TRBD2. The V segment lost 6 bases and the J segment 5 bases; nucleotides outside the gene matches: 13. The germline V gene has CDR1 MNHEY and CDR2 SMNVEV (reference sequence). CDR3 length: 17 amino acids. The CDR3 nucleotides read TGTGCCAGCAGCCTAAAATCCGGGACTAGCTATACCGGGGAGCTGTTTTTT. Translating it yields CASSLKSGTSYTGELFF.

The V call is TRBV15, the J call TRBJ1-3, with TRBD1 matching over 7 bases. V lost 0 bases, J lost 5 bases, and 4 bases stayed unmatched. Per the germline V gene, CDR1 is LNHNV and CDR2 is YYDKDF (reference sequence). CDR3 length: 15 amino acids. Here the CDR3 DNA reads TGTGCCACCAGCAGAGACACACAGGGGAGAAACACCATATATTTT. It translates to CATSRDTQGRNTIYF.

This chain's CDR3 is CASSQGLQETQYF. Here the CDR3 DNA reads TGCGCCAGCAGCCAGGGACTCCAAGAGACCCAGTACTTC. V gene TRBV5-1 combines with J gene TRBJ2-5, with a weak D call TRBD2 (6 bases). Germline CDR1 is SGHRS and CDR2 is YFSETQ. Trimming took off 4 bases at V and 1 base at J, with 8 bases between the two ends. This CDR3 spans 13 amino acids.

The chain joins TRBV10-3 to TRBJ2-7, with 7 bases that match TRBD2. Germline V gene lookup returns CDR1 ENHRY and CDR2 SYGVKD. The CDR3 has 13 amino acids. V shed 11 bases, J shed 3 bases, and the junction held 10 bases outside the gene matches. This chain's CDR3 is CASGEGGRYEQYF. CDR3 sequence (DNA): TGTGCCTCCGGGGAGGGCGGCCGCTACGAGCAGTACTTC.

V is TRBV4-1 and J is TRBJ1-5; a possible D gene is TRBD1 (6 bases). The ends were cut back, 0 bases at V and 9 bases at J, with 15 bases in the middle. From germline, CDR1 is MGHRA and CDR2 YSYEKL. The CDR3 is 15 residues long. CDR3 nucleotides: TGCGCCAGCAGCCAAGATGTACAGGGCGGTGGGCCCCAGCATTTT. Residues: CASSQDVQGGGPQHF.

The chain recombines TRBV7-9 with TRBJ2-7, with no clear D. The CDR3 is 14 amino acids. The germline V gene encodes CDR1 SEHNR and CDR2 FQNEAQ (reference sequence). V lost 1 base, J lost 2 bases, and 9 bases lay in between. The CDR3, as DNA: TGTGCCAGCAGCTTAGGTGGCGGTCCCTACGAGCAGTACTTC. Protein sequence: CASSLGGGPYEQYF.

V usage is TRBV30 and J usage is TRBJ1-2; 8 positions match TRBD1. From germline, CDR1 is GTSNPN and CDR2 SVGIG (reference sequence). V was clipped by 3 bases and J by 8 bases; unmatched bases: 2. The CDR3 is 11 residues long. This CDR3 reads CAWSDRGGYTF. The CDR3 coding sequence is TGTGCCTGGAGCGACAGGGGCGGCTACACCTTC.

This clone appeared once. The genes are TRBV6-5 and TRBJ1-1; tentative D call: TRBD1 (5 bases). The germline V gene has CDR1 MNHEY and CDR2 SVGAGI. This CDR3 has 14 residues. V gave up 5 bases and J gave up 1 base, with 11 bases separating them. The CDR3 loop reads CASSKQGPNTEAFF. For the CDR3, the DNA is TGTGCCAGCAGTAAGCAGGGCCCGAACACTGAAGCTTTCTTT.